This TCR beta chain was sequenced for a study of blood T cell repertoires in COVID-19. Study-wide background: From T cells, B-cell-depleted T cells, or PBMCs came the material, which was cDNA or gDNA.

Germline-derived CDR1 and CDR2 are MNHNS and SASEGT. The CDR3 length is 19 residues. Trimming cost V 0 bases and J 4 bases, with 22 bases left between them. This clone turned up a few times. Per the authors' pipeline: Reference gene primer amplification yielded estimated nucleated cell counts. Assay: immunoSEQ multiplex PCR; the TCRdb copy retains only in-frame clones and omits some. The DNA was the basis for D and trimming; V, J and clone size are from that table. There are more than 90,000 clones in the sample; approximately 70% occur only once, and 20% to 25% lies in the top ten. Specimen: peripheral blood. V usage is TRBV6-1 and J usage is TRBJ1-3; TRBD1 might be the D (5 bases). The sequence was collected from a woman aged 55-69 years in a cohort sampled during active or convalescent COVID-19. The CDR3 is CASSEALLYTGRRGNTIYF. CDR3 coding DNA: TGTGCCAGCAGTGAAGCCCTACTCTACACAGGAAGACGAGGAAACACCATATATTTT.